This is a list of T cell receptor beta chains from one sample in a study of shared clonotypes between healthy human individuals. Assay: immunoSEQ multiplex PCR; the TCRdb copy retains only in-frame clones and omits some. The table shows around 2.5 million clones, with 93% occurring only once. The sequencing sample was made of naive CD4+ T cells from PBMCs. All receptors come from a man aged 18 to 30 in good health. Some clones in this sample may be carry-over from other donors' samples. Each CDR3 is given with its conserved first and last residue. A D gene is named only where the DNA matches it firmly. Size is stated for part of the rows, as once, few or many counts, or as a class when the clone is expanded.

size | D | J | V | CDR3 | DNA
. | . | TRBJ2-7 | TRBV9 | CASSQGQPYEQYF | TGTGCCAGCAGTCAAGGACAGCCCTACGAGCAGTACTTC
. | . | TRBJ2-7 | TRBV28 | CASSSRRDEQYF | TGTGCCAGCAGTTCTCGGCGGGACGAGCAGTACTTC
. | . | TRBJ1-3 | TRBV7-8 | CASSLSARNSGNTIYF | TGTGCCAGCAGCTTATCTGCGCGGAACTCTGGAAACACCATATATTTT
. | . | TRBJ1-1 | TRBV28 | CASTAGWGAPTGNTEAFF | TGTGCCAGCACCGCTGGGTGGGGGGCCCCGACAGGGAACACTGAAGCTTTCTTT
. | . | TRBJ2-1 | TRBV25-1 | CASSLSSSYNEQFF | TGTGCCAGCAGTTTATCCAGCTCCTACAATGAGCAGTTCTTC
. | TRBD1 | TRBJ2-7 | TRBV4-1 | CASSQNYGTGPREQYF | TGCGCCAGCAGCCAAAATTATGGGACAGGGCCCCGAGAGCAGTACTTC
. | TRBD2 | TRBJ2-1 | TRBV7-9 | CASSFAGAVFDEQFF | TGTGCCAGCAGCTTCGCGGGAGCGGTCTTCGATGAGCAGTTCTTC
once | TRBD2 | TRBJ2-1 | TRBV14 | CASSLPGLAGGVGNEQFF | TGTGCCAGCAGCCTCCCGGGACTAGCGGGAGGGGTAGGCAATGAGCAGTTCTTC
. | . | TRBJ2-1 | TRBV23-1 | CASSHFTPYNEQFF | TGCGCCAGCAGCCACTTTACTCCCTACAATGAGCAGTTCTTC
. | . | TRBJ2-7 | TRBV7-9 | CASSLGSGSSYEQYF | TGTGCCAGCAGCTTAGGAAGTGGCAGCTCCTACGAGCAGTACTTC
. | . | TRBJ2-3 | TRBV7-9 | CASSNPPSTDTQYF | TGTGCCAGCAGCAATCCTCCTAGCACAGATACGCAGTATTTT
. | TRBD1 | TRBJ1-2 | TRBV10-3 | CATGGQGDYGYTF | TGTGCCACAGGAGGACAGGGAGACTATGGCTACACCTTC
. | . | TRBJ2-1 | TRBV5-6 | CASSFRRTKRDEQFF | TGTGCCAGCAGCTTTCGGCGGACTAAAAGGGATGAGCAGTTCTTC
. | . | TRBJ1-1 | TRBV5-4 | CASMLQANTEAFF | TGTGCCAGCATGCTTCAGGCGAACACTGAAGCTTTCTTT
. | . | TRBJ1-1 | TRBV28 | CASSSLKNTEAFF | TGTGCCAGCAGTTCTCTGAAGAACACTGAAGCTTTCTTT